Detailed here is one T cell receptor beta chain. The antigen is undetermined. The CDR3 runs to 13 residues. V shed 4 bases and J shed 5 bases, with 11 bases lying between them. Germline V gives CDR1 SGHTA, CDR2 FQGNSA. Produced via immunoSEQ multiplex PCR; TCRdb's table is partial and in-frame only. This table has 20,000 to 25,000 clones, around 90% appearing once. This record comes from a study of lymphopenia after photon versus proton radiotherapy. General study points: Relative stability marked proton patients; photon patients lost diversity and naive cells. Post-nadir diversity loss with photons came from oligoclonal expansion, particularly CD8+ Temra cells. Authors raise, but do not show, better survival with proton therapy.

The sequence was collected from a woman in her 70s with pancreatic cancer. Some clones in this sample may be carry-over from other donors' samples. Sequenced here: peripheral blood, sampled from a patient treated with proton-based radiotherapy. The V and J genes are TRBV7-2 and TRBJ2-5; either TRBD1 or TRBD2 may supply D (6 bases each). The CDR3 region is CASSSRRGETQYF. CDR3 DNA sequence: TGTGCCAGCAGCTCCCGGAGGGGGGAGACCCAGTACTTC.